This T cell receptor beta chain was documented in a study of blood T cell repertoires in COVID-19 (dated by TCRdb to the early 2020s). In terms of the full investigation: Samples covering the acute and convalescent phases of COVID-19 were provided by collaborators in the United States, Italy and Spain. The prospective study material was composed of cDNA or gDNA derived from T cells, B-cell-depleted T cells, or PBMCs. Deeply sampled blood TCRbeta repertoires from subjects exposed to, actively infected with, or recovered from COVID-19 were included in the dataset. The repertoires were released in a freely available public database meant as a resource for research on the immune response to SARS-CoV-2. The samples were drawn from two sources: the first 160 participants of the ongoing ImmuneRACE study, and fewer than 1,500 subjects contributed by 6 global collaborators. Sample metadata almost always included a de-identified subject ID, COVID-19 status, age in years and sex. Where available, HLA class I and class II types were obtained from metadata supplied by the sample provider rather than from assay-based typing.

TCRbeta CDR3 regions were amplified from genomic DNA using the immunoSEQ Assay, a bias-controlled multiplex PCR. For the original study's pipeline: Nucleated cell counts per sample were estimated from amplification of reference gene primers within the assay. To quantify the absolute abundance of each unique TCRbeta CDR3 rearrangement, sequence reads were collapsed and filtered. For each sample, productive Simpson clonality was calculated as the square root of Simpson's diversity index across productive rearrangements. TCRdb's version of the immuneACCESS table is confined to in-frame rearrangements and falls short of the full clone set. An unresolved V gene accounts for under half of the shortfall where checked; the remainder is of unknown origin. The D gene and trimming were derived from the DNA, and the V and J assignments and clone size from that table. The sample profile shows some 160,000 clones; around 90% of them were found once. The leading ten clones occupy roughly 5% of the sample.

CDR1 is given as SGHNT and CDR2 as YYREEE, both from the germline V gene (reference sequence). Taken from cysteine to phenylalanine, the CDR3 has 12 residues. The entry retains the CDR3 DNA only, 36 bases that are in frame from base 1. V is reduced by 4 bases and J by 8 bases, leaving a spacing of 9 bases between them. Overall results and qualifications from the work: The amount of clinical and demographic metadata varied by source and participant and was provided uncurated.

In regard to this clone: No antigen is known for it. Per-base qualities were not stored, and no clone one base away is much larger.

In Seattle, one collaborating source enrolled patients while the infection was active and tracked those patients longitudinally over the course of disease. The collaborating institutions used their own protocols to collect whole blood in K2EDTA tubes. For TCRbeta analysis, collaborators shipped samples in one of three forms: frozen whole blood, isolated PBMCs, or DNA extracted from either of those sample types. The source material was peripheral blood. In this chain, TRBV5-4 is recombined with TRBJ2-2; the D segment could be TRBD1, given 6 matching bases. The receptor was isolated from a man between 18 and 35 years old with COVID-19, enrolled during active disease. CDR3 region: CASSQGQGELFF. The nucleotide sequence reads as follows: TGTGCCAGCAGCCAAGGACAGGGGGAGCTGTTTTTT.